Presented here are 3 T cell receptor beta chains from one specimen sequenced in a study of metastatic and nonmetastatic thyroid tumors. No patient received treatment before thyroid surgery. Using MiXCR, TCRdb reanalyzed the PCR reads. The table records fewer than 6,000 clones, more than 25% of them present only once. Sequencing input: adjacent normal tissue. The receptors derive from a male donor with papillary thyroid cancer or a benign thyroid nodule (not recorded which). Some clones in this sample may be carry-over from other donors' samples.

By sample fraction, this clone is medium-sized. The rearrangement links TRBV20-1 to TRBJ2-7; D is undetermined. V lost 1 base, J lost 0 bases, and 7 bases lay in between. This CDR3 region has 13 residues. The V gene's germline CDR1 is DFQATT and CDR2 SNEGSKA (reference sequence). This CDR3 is CSARVRSSYEQYF. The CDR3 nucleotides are TGCAGTGCTAGAGTACGAAGCTCCTACGAGCAGTACTTC.

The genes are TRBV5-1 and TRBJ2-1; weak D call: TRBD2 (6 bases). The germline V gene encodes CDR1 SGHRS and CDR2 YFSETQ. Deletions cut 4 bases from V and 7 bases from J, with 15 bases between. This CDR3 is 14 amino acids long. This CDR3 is CASSQTPSVNEQFF. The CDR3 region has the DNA TGCGCCAGCAGCCAAACCCCTAGCGTAAATGAGCAGTTCTTC.

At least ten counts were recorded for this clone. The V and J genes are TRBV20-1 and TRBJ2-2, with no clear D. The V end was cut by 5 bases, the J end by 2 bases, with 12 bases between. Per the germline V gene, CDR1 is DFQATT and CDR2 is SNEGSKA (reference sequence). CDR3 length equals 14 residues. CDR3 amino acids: CSALHRANTGELFF. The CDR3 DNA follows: TGCAGTGCTTTGCATCGGGCTAACACCGGGGAGCTGTTTTTT.